This T cell receptor beta chain is from a study of regulatory T cells in long-lasting Graves disease. Overall study findings and caveats: With approximately 2,800 shared public clonotypes, persistent patients exceeded new patients, who shared over 950.

Time point reported: newly diagnosed GD, antithyroid drugs for less than 3 months. The TCR library was made from RNA extracted from PBMCs. Germline V gives CDR1 MNHEY, CDR2 SMNVEV (reference sequence). The CDR3 runs 14 residues. The V segment lost 5 bases and the J segment 9 bases; nucleotides outside the gene matches: 4. This clonotype has only a few counts. Its antigen is not identified. CDR3-region Arm-PCR and iRepertoire HTBI primers produced the TCR beta libraries. TCRdb recomputed calls from the multiplex PCR reads with MiXCR, one row per CDR3 protein. The repertoire consists of over 300,000 distinct CDR3 sequences, with roughly a sixth occurring once and the leading ten covering roughly 20%.

This clonotype was sampled from a female donor with Graves disease. The genes are TRBV27 and TRBJ1-6; TRBD1 agrees at 10 bases. Sequences were derived from peripheral blood mononuclear cells (PBMCs), sampled at new diagnosis, from a patient treated with antithyroid drugs. The CDR3 reads CASSQDRGLSPLHF. Written as DNA, the CDR3 is TGTGCCAGCAGTCAAGACAGGGGGCTTTCACCCCTCCACTTT.